A single sample is the source of the 18 T cell receptor beta chains below, sequenced in a study of blood T cell repertoires in COVID-19. The data were produced by immunoSEQ multiplex PCR, yet TCRdb's version contains in-frame clones alone and is incomplete. The sample consists of some 160,000 clones, 80% of them appearing once. Sequencing input: peripheral blood. The receptor source for this set is an older man with active or convalescent COVID-19.

V and J are TRBV18 and TRBJ1-2; D is unresolved. Germline V gene sequence: CDR1 KGHSH, CDR2 LQKENI. This CDR3 spans 15 amino acids. Trimming took off 6 bases at V and 1 base at J, with 15 bases between the two ends. The CDR3 protein is CASSTGHTDNYGYTF. CDR3 nucleotides: TGTGCCAGCTCTACCGGTCATACAGATAACTATGGCTACACCTTC.

This chain uses TRBV29-1 with TRBJ1-1; a weak D match, TRBD1 (6 bases). Per the germline V gene, CDR1 is SQVTM and CDR2 is ANQGSEA. V was cut by 6 bases and J by 5 bases, with 16 bases left in between. The CDR3 runs 13 residues. The CDR3 nucleotides read TGCAGCGTCGTCAATGGGGGCGCTACTGAAGCTTTCTTT. This sequence encodes CSVVNGGATEAFF.

This chain uses TRBV9 with TRBJ2-3, with 8 bases aligning to TRBD2. V lost 0 bases, J lost 4 bases, and 1 base stayed unmatched. Germline lookup yields CDR1 SGDLS and CDR2 YYNGEE. The CDR3 spans 14 residues. In DNA, the CDR3 is TGTGCCAGCAGCGTAGCCGGGAGGGCAGATACGCAGTATTTT. It is translated as CASSVAGRADTQYF.

The chain combines TRBV29-1 with TRBJ1-1; D is unclear. Germline V lookup: CDR1 SQVTM, CDR2 ANQGSEA. Deletions cut 4 bases from V and 7 bases from J, with 19 bases between. This CDR3 is 14 amino acids long. CDR3 nucleotide sequence: TGCAGCGTTGGACCGGTTAGGGCCCGGGGTGAAGCTTTCTTT. Translated, it gives CSVGPVRARGEAFF.

V and J are TRBV6-4 and TRBJ2-7; TRBD1 matches 11 bases. V dropped 8 bases and J dropped 7; count of bases not matched to a gene: 10. There are 14 residues in the CDR3. CDR1 is MRHNA and CDR2 is SNTAGT in the germline V gene. CDR3 coding DNA: TGTGCCAGCTTGCCGGGACAGGGGGTCGCGGAGCAGTACTTC. This sequence encodes CASLPGQGVAEQYF.

The chain recombines TRBV18 with TRBJ2-5; 9 nucleotides line up with TRBD1. From germline, CDR1 is KGHSH and CDR2 LQKENI. Trimming cost V 3 bases and J 4 bases; bases outside gene matches: 6. The CDR3 runs 15 residues. In DNA form, the CDR3 reads TGTGCCAGCTCACCGAGGACAGGGGTGGGAGAGACCCAGTACTTC. Protein: CASSPRTGVGETQYF.

This clone has more than one count but fewer than ten. The gene calls are TRBV7-3 and TRBJ2-1, with a possible D match to TRBD2 (6 bases). In germline, CDR1 is SGHTA, CDR2 FQGTGA. The V and J ends lost 5 bases and 5 bases respectively, with 22 bases between them. The CDR3 loop spans 17 amino acids. CDR3 DNA sequence: TGTGCCAGCAGCCCCTATCCTGGGGTAGCGGCCCACAATGAGCAGTTCTTC. As protein: CASSPYPGVAAHNEQFF. The full variable domain, its missing parts supplied by reference TRBV7-3 and TRBJ2-1, is GAGVSQTPSNKVTEKGKYVELRCDPISGHTALYWYRQSLGQGPEFLIYFQGTGAADDSGLPNDRFFAVRPEGSVSTLKIQRTERGDSAVYLCASSPYPGVAAHNEQFFGPGTRLTVL.

The J gene is TRBJ1-6, the V gene TRBV5-1, with no clear D. The CDR3 consists of 16 residues. Germline V gene data show CDR1 as SGHRS and CDR2 as YFSETQ. With 0 bases removed from V and 3 bases from J, the gap between germline ends came to 10 bases. DNA of the CDR3: TGCGCCAGCAGCTTGGGGCAACAAGTCTATAATTCACCCCTCCACTTT. It codes for CASSLGQQVYNSPLHF.

In its sample, this clone was seen a few times. The chain employs TRBV28 and TRBJ1-2; TRBD1 is a possible D gene (5 bases). The CDR3 runs to 13 residues. Trimming took off 9 bases at V and 0 bases at J, with 11 bases between the two ends. CDR1 and CDR2 from the germline V gene are MDHEN and SYDVKM. This chain's CDR3 is CASGGFTNYGYTF. The DNA of the CDR3 is TGTGCCAGTGGGGGGTTCACTAACTATGGCTACACCTTC.

The chain recombines TRBV21-1 with TRBJ1-2. TRBV21-1 is a pseudogene segment. This CDR3 region has 15 residues. The CDR3 DNA reads TGTGCCAGCAGGTTAAAGGAGACCACTAACTATGGCTACACCTTC. Translation gives CASRLKETTNYGYTF.

V usage is TRBV23-1 and J usage is TRBJ2-5, with 9 nucleotides matching TRBD2. TRBV23-1 carries the ORF label, with uncertain function. The CDR3 loop spans 17 amino acids. V lost 0 bases to trimming and J lost 2 bases; unmatched junction nucleotides: 7. The CDR3 loop is CASSQSLAGKVQETQYF. The CDR3 DNA follows: TGCGCCAGCAGTCAATCTCTAGCGGGGAAGGTACAAGAGACCCAGTACTTC.

The rearrangement joins TRBV18 to TRBJ1-1, with D possibly TRBD1 on 6 matching bases. CDR1 KGHSH and CDR2 LQKENI come from the germline V gene. The CDR3 contains 17 residues. The V gene lost 1 base and the J gene lost 0 bases, with 15 bases spanning the gap. The CDR3 region is CASSPLAGTTMNTEAFF. As DNA, the CDR3 is TGTGCCAGCTCACCACTGGCAGGGACAACGATGAACACTGAAGCTTTCTTT.

This clone was seen only once. The chain recombines TRBV27 with TRBJ1-2; perhaps TRBD1 as D (6 bases). The CDR3 covers 14 residues. V was clipped by 5 bases and J by 5 bases, with 15 bases between them. Per the germline V gene, CDR1 is MNHEY and CDR2 is SMNVEV (reference sequence). Here the CDR3 reads CASSPQGGEYGYTF. CDR3 in DNA: TGTGCCAGCAGTCCTCAAGGGGGAGAATATGGCTACACCTTC.

The chain couples TRBV2 to TRBJ1-2; 12 nucleotides agree with TRBD1. CDR3 length: 16 amino acids. CDR1 and CDR2 from the germline V gene are SNHLY and FYNNEI. V lost 6 bases and J lost 7; bases outside the gene matches: 12. CDR3 nucleotide sequence: TGTGCCAGCAGCTCCTTCGGGACAGGGGGCTTGGTTGGCTACACCTTC. Translating it yields CASSSFGTGGLVGYTF.

CDR3 coding DNA: TGTGCCAGCAGGACTTATCAAGAGACCCAGTACTTC. Amino acid sequence: CASRTYQETQYF. The chain couples TRBV2 to TRBJ2-5; D uncertain. The germline gives CDR1 SNHLY, CDR2 FYNNEI. CDR3 length: 12 residues. V was cut by 6 bases and J by 2 bases, with 7 bases left in between.

The chain uses TRBV7-8 and TRBJ1-3; D may be TRBD1 (6 bases). In germline, CDR1 is SGHVS, CDR2 FQNEAQ. The CDR3 is 17 amino acids. With 4 bases removed from V and 0 bases from J, the gap between germline ends came to 16 bases. CDR3 region: CASSSLGAASSGNTIYF. The CDR3, as DNA: TGTGCCAGCAGCTCACTGGGGGCTGCGAGCTCTGGAAACACCATATATTTT.

The rearrangement links TRBV20-1 to TRBJ2-5; 8 positions agree with TRBD2. From germline, CDR1 is DFQATT and CDR2 SNEGSKA (reference sequence). Germline trimming cut 3 bases from V and 4 bases from J; bases unmatched to any gene: 10. The CDR3 is 15 amino acids. The CDR3 DNA follows: TGCAGTGCTAGTAGCGGGGTGATAATGGGAGAGACCCAGTACTTC. Protein sequence: CSASSGVIMGETQYF.

This clone was counted only a few times. This sequence joins TRBV2 and TRBJ1-2; TRBD1 matches at 7 bases. V was clipped by 6 bases and J by 2 bases; unmatched bases: 6. Germline loops: CDR1 SNHLY, CDR2 FYNNEI. CDR3 size: 14 residues. CDR3 sequence: CASRWGQLNYGYTF. The CDR3 nucleotides read TGTGCCAGCAGATGGGGACAGTTGAACTATGGCTACACCTTC.